This entry is about one TCR beta chain. Its antigen remains unidentified. The repertoire was sequenced with immunoSEQ multiplex PCR; TCRdb's copy has only in-frame clones and lacks some. The sample includes around 65,000 clones, under 95% of them seen just once. These data belong to a study of OX40 agonist ivuxolimab in advanced cancers. General study results and limits: Among patients with partial responses at 0.1-3.0 mg/kg, clonal expansion was among the lowest.

The TCR was taken from an adult with an advanced solid tumor such as melanoma, head and neck, liver or kidney cancer. The sequenced sample was CD4+ or CD8+ T cells sorted from blood, obtained in a trial of the OX40 agonist ivuxolimab.

In DNA form, the CDR3 reads TGCAGCGTTGAAGGTGGGTTCTCTAGATCTTACAATGAGCAGTTCTTC. It yields the protein CSVEGGFSRSYNEQFF. The chain recombines TRBV29-1 with TRBJ2-1; D not resolved. The V and J ends lost 1 base and 4 bases respectively, with 17 bases between them. The CDR3 is 16 residues long. Per germline, CDR1 SQVTM and CDR2 ANQGSEA.